Listed below are T cell receptor beta chains from one sample, sequenced in a study of shared clonotypes between healthy human individuals. Here immunoSEQ multiplex PCR was the method, and the copy in TCRdb shows in-frame clones only, minus some. The data show roughly 2.1 million clones, just over 90% seen once. The source material was naive CD8+ T cells from PBMCs. All receptors derive from a man younger than 35 in good health. Some clones in this sample may be carry-over from other donors' samples. CDR3s include the opening cysteine and the closing phenylalanine or tryptophan. The D gene is left open where the match is weak.

d_call j_call v_call cdr3_aa cdr3_nt
NA TRBJ1-2 TRBV4-3 CASSSSIQGSYGYTF TGCGCCAGCAGCTCCTCGATCCAGGGTAGTTATGGCTACACCTTC
NA TRBJ2-5 TRBV11-3 CASSLNSGIQETQYF TGTGCCAGCAGCCTTAACTCAGGGATCCAAGAGACCCAGTACTTC
NA TRBJ1-1 TRBV28 CASSFHPRIAEAFF TGTGCCAGCAGTTTCCATCCCCGGATCGCTGAAGCTTTCTTT
NA TRBJ2-1 TRBV9 CASSAQDGGVVDEQFF TGTGCCAGCAGCGCCCAAGATGGGGGAGTCGTCGATGAGCAGTTCTTC
NA TRBJ2-3 TRBV25-1 CASSERAQSWDTQYF TGTGCCAGCAGTGAAAGGGCGCAGAGTTGGGATACGCAGTATTTT
NA TRBJ1-5 TRBV10-3 CASGELNQPQHF TGTGCCAGCGGGGAGTTAAATCAGCCCCAGCATTTT
NA TRBJ2-1 TRBV19 CASTWASEQFF TGTGCCAGTACCTGGGCAAGTGAGCAGTTCTTC
NA TRBJ2-5 TRBV7-9 CASSLMSLKETQYF TGTGCCAGCAGCTTAATGTCCCTCAAAGAGACCCAGTACTTC
TRBD1 TRBJ2-7 TRBV7-7 CASSLGTGAYEQYF TGTGCCAGCAGCTTAGGGACAGGGGCGTACGAGCAGTACTTC
NA TRBJ2-1 TRBV5-1 CASSPPGQTNNEQFF TGCGCCAGCAGCCCTCCGGGCCAAACCAACAATGAGCAGTTCTTC
NA TRBJ2-3 TRBV28 CASQGVADLTDTQYF TGTGCCAGCCAAGGGGTAGCGGACCTCACAGATACGCAGTATTTT